The 30 T cell receptor beta chains below were found in one sample sequenced in a study of blood T cell repertoires in COVID-19. This table comes from immunoSEQ multiplex PCR, and its TCRdb copy is limited to in-frame clones, with some not included. The table has some 70,000 clones, around 85% seen once. The sequenced sample consisted of peripheral blood. These receptors originate from a woman aged 45 to 65 with acute or convalescent COVID-19.

In DNA form, the CDR3 reads TGTGCCAGCAGCGTGACAGGGTATCAGCCCCAGCATTTT. Amino acids: CASSVTGYQPQHF. J is TRBJ1-5 and V is TRBV7-2; the match to TRBD1 covers 7 bases. J gave up 5 bases and V 5 bases, and 3 bases lay outside the gene matches. The CDR3 has 13 amino acids. Germline CDR1 is SGHTA and CDR2 is FQGNSA.

J is TRBJ1-2 and V is TRBV4-3; 9 bases map to TRBD1. CDR3 length: 13 residues. The J segment lost 7 bases and the V segment lost 5 bases, leaving 5 bases of the junction unmatched. Germline CDR1 is LGHNA and CDR2 is YSLEER. CDR3 residues: CASSWDREGGYTF. CDR3 DNA: TGCGCCAGCAGCTGGGACAGGGAGGGTGGCTACACCTTC.

The chain carries TRBV7-9 and TRBJ2-1; D is ambiguous. The CDR3 spans 13 residues. The germline V and J ends were trimmed by 3 bases and 5 bases, with 8 bases remaining between them. The V gene's germline CDR1 is SEHNR and CDR2 FQNEAQ (reference sequence). The CDR3 is CASSFPINNEQFF. CDR3 nucleotides: TGTGCCAGCAGCTTTCCTATAAACAATGAGCAGTTCTTC. Looking up the rest from reference TRBV7-9 and TRBJ2-1 gives the full variable domain: DTGVSQNPRHKITKRGQNVTFRCDPISEHNRLYWYRQTLGQGPEFLTYFQNEAQLEKSRLLSDRFSAERPKGSFSTLEIQRTEQGDSAMYLCASSFPINNEQFFGPGTRLTVL.

The rearrangement joins TRBV6-1 to TRBJ2-6; tentative D call: TRBD1 (6 bases). Germline V CDR1 and CDR2: MNHNS, SASEGT. V lost 4 bases and J lost 0, with 13 bases in between. The CDR3 extends over 17 amino acids. CDR3 sequence reads: CASSGLQGLSGANVLTF. For the CDR3, the DNA is TGTGCCAGCAGTGGCTTACAGGGCCTCTCTGGGGCCAACGTCCTGACTTTC.

The chain links TRBV19 to TRBJ1-6; no clear D gene. V lost 3 bases, J lost 8 bases, and 11 bases lay in between. Germline V gene lookup returns CDR1 LNHDA and CDR2 SQIVND (reference sequence). This CDR3 contains 14 residues. CDR3 in amino acids: CASSINGRDSPLHF. In DNA form, the CDR3 reads TGTGCCAGTAGTATCAATGGCCGGGATTCACCCCTCCACTTT.

This chain joins TRBV3-1 (or the pseudogene TRBV3-2) and TRBJ2-7; the D gene is possibly TRBD2 (5 bases). CDR1 and CDR2 (germline): LGHDT, YNNKEL (reference sequence). Trimming stripped 4 bases from V and 6 bases from J, with 22 bases between. The CDR3 spans 16 residues. CDR3 protein: CASSLRNVGDKGEQYF. In DNA, the CDR3 is TGTGCCAGCAGCCTACGTAACGTGGGAGACAAGGGCGAGCAGTACTTC.

This clone appeared a few times. The chain joins TRBV5-1 to TRBJ2-7, with D uncertain. The ends were cut back, 0 bases at V and 1 base at J, with 14 bases in the middle. The germline gives CDR1 SGHRS, CDR2 YFSETQ. The CDR3 has 16 amino acids. The CDR3 is CASSLDGSNPSYEQYF. The CDR3 nucleotides are TGCGCCAGCAGCTTGGACGGGTCTAACCCATCCTACGAGCAGTACTTC.

V is TRBV7-3 and J is TRBJ2-1; 10 bases fit TRBD2. V shed 5 bases, J shed 3 bases, and the junction held 4 bases outside the gene matches. This CDR3 contains 15 residues. Per germline, CDR1 SGHTA and CDR2 FQGTGA. Here the CDR3 reads CASSISGGYYNEQFF. The CDR3 nucleotides are TGTGCCAGCAGCATTAGCGGGGGGTACTACAATGAGCAGTTCTTC.

This clone turned up a few times. The sample contains more than one DNA sequence encoding this CDR3. V is TRBV7-3 and J is TRBJ2-1; D is unresolved. CDR3 length equals 13 residues. From germline, CDR1 is SGHTA and CDR2 FQGTGA. Trimming took off 2 bases at V and 4 bases at J, with 6 bases between the two ends. This chain's CDR3 is CASSLGLYNEQFF. CDR3 nucleotides: TGTGCCAGCAGCTTAGGGCTTTACAATGAGCAGTTCTTC.

The CDR3 coding sequence is TGTGCCAGCAGCGCCACTAGCGGGGTTTACAATGAGCAGTTCTTC. As protein: CASSATSGVYNEQFF. The chain uses TRBV9 and TRBJ2-1; 10 bases are a match to TRBD2. Looked up from germline, CDR1 is SGDLS and CDR2 is YYNGEE. The V segment lost 3 bases and the J segment 4 bases; nucleotides outside the gene matches: 4. This CDR3 is 15 amino acids long.

The chain links TRBV6-5 to TRBJ1-1, with a tentative D call TRBD1 (5 bases). This CDR3 has 14 residues. Trimming removed 6 bases from V and 4 bases from J, with 15 bases in between. The germline CDR1 and CDR2 sequences are MNHEY and SVGAGI. The CDR3 protein is CASRHPEQGTEAFF. DNA for the CDR3: TGTGCCAGCAGACACCCCGAGCAGGGCACTGAAGCTTTCTTT.

This chain joins TRBV5-8 and TRBJ1-1, with 9 bases lining up with TRBD1. Trimming removed 4 bases from V and 1 base from J; junction bases left unmatched: 8. The CDR3 has 16 amino acids. The germline gives CDR1 SGHTS, CDR2 YDEGEE. CDR3 bases: TGTGCCAGCAGCCCGGACAGGGGTACTACGAACACTGAAGCTTTCTTT. Its translation: CASSPDRGTTNTEAFF.

The V gene is TRBV28, the J gene TRBJ2-7; D possibly corresponds to TRBD2 (5 bases). The germline V gene has CDR1 MDHEN and CDR2 SYDVKM. The CDR3 has 16 residues. V was shortened by 1 base and J by 3 bases, with 16 bases between the two germline ends. The CDR3 loop is CASSLSPGEPNYEQYF. CDR3 DNA sequence: TGTGCCAGCAGTTTATCCCCCGGGGAACCCAACTACGAGCAGTACTTC.

J is TRBJ2-3 and V is TRBV21-1; TRBD2, the table's D call, was not compared with the DNA. TRBV21-1 is termed a pseudogene. CDR3 length: 19 amino acids. The DNA of the CDR3 is TGTGCCAGCAGCAAAGGAGAAACCGGGACTAGCGGGCTCACAGATACGCAGTATTTT. Encoded protein: CASSKGETGTSGLTDTQYF.

The chain joins TRBV9 to TRBJ2-5, with TRBD1 identical over 7 bases. The CDR3 is made up of 15 amino acids. Per the germline V gene, CDR1 is SGDLS and CDR2 is YYNGEE. Trimming cost V 3 bases and J 2 bases; bases outside gene matches: 7. The CDR3 spells CASSARGQQQETQYF. The CDR3, as DNA: TGTGCCAGCAGCGCCCGGGGACAGCAGCAAGAGACCCAGTACTTC.

About this clone itself: Sequence at one end of the junction differs from germline and may be a read error. This chain connects TRBV11-2 to TRBJ2-2; 10 bases agree with TRBD2. The CDR3 has 16 residues. Germline CDR1 SGHAT, CDR2 FQNNGV. This CDR3 reads CASSAASGGAHRGAVF. CDR3 bases: TGTGCCAGCAGCGCGGCGAGCGGGGGGGCGCACCGGGGAGCTGTTTTT.

This clone was detected only once. This chain uses TRBV20-1 with TRBJ1-4; 7 nucleotides agree with TRBD1. CDR1 and CDR2 from the germline V gene are DFQATT and SNEGSKA (reference sequence). CDR3 length equals 11 residues. The V gene end was trimmed by 7 bases and the J gene end by 12 bases; junction bases not matched to a gene: 8. CDR3 DNA: TGCAGTGTAGAAGGGGGCTTGGAACTGTTTTTT. Protein: CSVEGGLELFF.

This rearrangement joins TRBV7-9 to TRBJ2-1; 12 nucleotides match TRBD2. This CDR3 spans 14 amino acids. Losses at the gene ends were 4 bases for V and 8 bases for J; bases not matched to a gene: 3. CDR1 is SEHNR and CDR2 is FQNEAQ in the germline V gene (reference sequence). The CDR3 loop reads CASSSSGGAYEQFF. CDR3 in DNA: TGTGCCAGCAGCTCTAGCGGGGGGGCGTATGAGCAGTTCTTC.

This clone has just one count. The chain has TRBV19 and TRBJ2-1, with 11 bases that match TRBD2. From germline, CDR1 is LNHDA and CDR2 SQIVND (reference sequence). J was trimmed by 4 bases and V by 4 bases; bases with no gene match: 0. The CDR3 totals 14 residues. DNA of the CDR3: TGTGCCAGTAGTAGACTAGCGGGATACAATGAGCAGTTCTTC. Amino acid sequence: CASSRLAGYNEQFF.

This clone was counted a single time. The chain recombines TRBV6-1 with TRBJ1-4; no clear D gene. V lost 1 base and J 4 bases, leaving 10 bases between the germline ends. Germline lookup yields CDR1 MNHNS and CDR2 SASEGT. CDR3 length equals 15 residues. The CDR3, as DNA: TGTGCCAGCAGTGAAGTCTGGGGAGGTAATGAAAAACTGTTTTTT. Its protein product is CASSEVWGGNEKLFF.

This rearrangement joins TRBV10-3 to TRBJ1-2; D not resolved. Germline lookup yields CDR1 ENHRY and CDR2 SYGVKD. Trimming removed 8 bases from V and 1 base from J, with 11 bases in between. This CDR3 has 13 residues. The DNA of the CDR3 is TGTGCCATCGTCTCAGATCATAACTATGGCTACACCTTC. This encodes CAIVSDHNYGYTF.

This clone was counted a few times. This rearrangement joins TRBV6-5 to TRBJ1-6; D may be TRBD1 (6 bases). The germline V gene encodes CDR1 MNHEY and CDR2 SVGAGI. V was trimmed by 4 bases and J by 8 bases, leaving 12 bases between them. The CDR3 has 14 amino acids. The CDR3 sequence: CASSLGGVDSPLHF. The CDR3 coding sequence is TGTGCCAGCAGTTTAGGGGGGGTTGATTCACCCCTCCACTTT.

CDR3 region: CASSPILAGGPNTGELFF. The CDR3 coding sequence is TGTGCCAGCTCACCAATCCTAGCGGGGGGGCCGAACACCGGGGAGCTGTTTTTT. V and J are TRBV18 and TRBJ2-2; 12 bases align to TRBD2. The V segment lost 2 bases and the J segment 0 bases; nucleotides outside the gene matches: 4. The CDR3 spans 18 residues. Germline CDR1 KGHSH, CDR2 LQKENI.

V gene TRBV3-1 (or the pseudogene TRBV3-2) combines with J gene TRBJ2-1; the D gene is possibly TRBD2 (5 bases). The CDR3 has 13 residues. CDR1 LGHDT and CDR2 YNNKEL come from the germline V gene (reference sequence). V gave up 4 bases and J gave up 10 bases, with 14 bases separating them. The CDR3, as DNA: TGTGCCAGCAGCCTCGAAACTAGTTTGGAGCAGTTCTTC. This codes for CASSLETSLEQFF.

The chain recombines TRBV27 with TRBJ1-1, with 7 nucleotides matching TRBD1. The germline gives CDR1 MNHEY, CDR2 SMNVEV (reference sequence). This CDR3 is 17 amino acids long. J was trimmed by 5 bases and V by 5 bases; bases with no gene match: 17. CDR3 in amino acids: CASSTGKGAGLGTEAFF. The CDR3 DNA follows: TGTGCCAGCAGTACGGGGAAGGGGGCTGGACTCGGAACTGAAGCTTTCTTT.

V gene TRBV28 combines with J gene TRBJ1-3; 9 nucleotides line up with TRBD1. The CDR3 consists of 15 residues. V lost 6 bases, J lost 4 bases, and 7 bases stayed unmatched. Germline CDR1 and CDR2: MDHEN and SYDVKM. The CDR3 here is CASRKQGANGNTIYF. The CDR3 DNA follows: TGTGCCAGCAGGAAACAGGGGGCCAACGGAAACACCATATATTTT.

This sequence joins TRBV7-3 and TRBJ2-1, with 7 bases aligning to TRBD1. Looked up from germline, CDR1 is SGHTA and CDR2 is FQGTGA. V trimming: 2 bases; J trimming: 2 bases; junction bases outside the gene matches: 3. The CDR3 is 15 residues long. The CDR3 sequence: CASSLSGQTYNEQFF. CDR3 coding DNA: TGTGCCAGCAGCTTATCGGGACAGACCTACAATGAGCAGTTCTTC.

The chain joins TRBV25-1 to TRBJ1-1; D unclear. Deletions cut 0 bases from V and 4 bases from J, with 12 bases between. The germline V gene encodes CDR1 MGHDK and CDR2 SYGVNS. The CDR3 loop spans 15 amino acids. This CDR3 reads CASSEYHKEGTEAFF. CDR3 DNA sequence: TGTGCCAGCAGTGAATATCACAAAGAGGGCACTGAAGCTTTCTTT.

CDR3 DNA sequence: TGTGCCAGCAGGGCGGGGGCAAACACTGAGCAGTTCTTC. Translated, it gives CASRAGANTEQFF. The rearrangement uses TRBV2 and TRBJ2-1, with TRBD2 as a possible D gene (7 bases). In germline, CDR1 is SNHLY, CDR2 FYNNEI. CDR3 length equals 13 residues. V shed 6 bases and J shed 9 bases, with 15 bases lying between them. The full variable domain, with the rest looked up from reference TRBV2 and TRBJ2-1, is EPEVTQTPSHQVTQMGQEVILRCVPISNHLYFYWYRQILGQKVEFLVSFYNNEISEKSEIFDDQFSVERPDGSNFTLKIRSTKLEDSAMYFCASRAGANTEQFFGPGTRLTVL.

J is TRBJ2-7 and V is TRBV14; the D gene is possibly TRBD1 (5 bases). CDR3 length equals 15 residues. Germline CDR1 reads SGHDN; CDR2 reads FVKESK. V lost 5 bases and J lost 2, with 16 bases in between. CDR3 DNA sequence: TGTGCCAGCAGCGGCAGGGATATCGGCCCCTACGAGCAGTACTTC. Protein sequence: CASSGRDIGPYEQYF.